These 27 T cell receptor beta chains share one sample of origin, sequenced in a study of naive and memory T cell subsets (dated by TCRdb to the late 2010s). Antigens for these TCRs are unknown. Library generation was performed with UMI-ligation and nested PCR. The reads were generated on an Illumina MiSeq. The beta constant-region primer consisted of an equimolar mixture of two oligonucleotides that together covered TRBC1 and TRBC2. The ligated cDNA went through four rounds of PCR with nested alpha and beta constant-region primers together with the SP2 primer. TCRdb applied fastp at Q25 and MiXCR to the public reads, then kept only in-frame beta chains. CDR3 protein sequences are deduplicated, and each keeps its most common genes and DNA. The sample profile shows over 110,000 distinct CDR3 sequences; roughly a fifth of them were found once. In total, the top ten clones hold more than 0.6% of the sample.

Summary of the overall study and its limitations: A few larger clonotypes were found in naive repertoires, especially CD8, and these larger clonotypes were possibly memory cells re-expressing CD45RA.

The specimen was naive CD8+ T cells from blood. Explained via the paper, the cell subset or site label denotes: naive T cells, CD45RA high CD27+. The receptors shown here come from a human donor in good health.

This clonotype was found a few times. The rearrangement links TRBV29-1 to TRBJ2-1; 10 bases agree with TRBD2. This CDR3 is built from 11 residues. The germline V gene encodes CDR1 SQVTM and CDR2 ANQGSEA. Trimming removed 8 bases from V and 5 bases from J; junction bases left unmatched: 0. As DNA, the CDR3 is TGCAGCACTAGCGGGGACAATGAGCAGTTCTTC. It yields the protein CSTSGDNEQFF.

The J gene is TRBJ2-7, the V gene TRBV28, with 9 bases aligning to TRBD2. After removal of 5 bases from V and 2 bases from J, the junction contained 4 bases not matched to a gene. CDR3 length: 14 amino acids. Germline V lookup: CDR1 MDHEN, CDR2 SYDVKM. DNA of the CDR3: TGTGCCAGCAGTCGTCGCGGGAGGGCCTACGAGCAGTACTTC. Encoded protein: CASSRRGRAYEQYF. The whole variable domain, filled in from reference TRBV28 and TRBJ2-7, reads DVKVTQSSRYLVKRTGEKVFLECVQDMDHENMFWYRQDPGLGLRLIYFSYDVKMKEKGDIPEGYSVSREKKERFSLILESASTNQTSMYLCASSRRGRAYEQYFGPGTRLTVT.

This chain uses TRBV20-1 with TRBJ2-3; 12 bases fit TRBD2. Germline V lookup: CDR1 DFQATT, CDR2 SNEGSKA (reference sequence). The CDR3 has 19 amino acids. V gave up 2 bases and J gave up 2 bases; unmatched junction bases: 14. The CDR3 is CSARTGLAGILGLTDTQYF. CDR3 bases: TGCAGTGCTAGAACGGGACTAGCGGGCATCCTGGGGCTCACAGATACGCAGTATTTT.

This clonotype turned up a few times. The gene calls are TRBV21-1 and TRBJ2-7; the D call of TRBD1 is as the table states it, not checked on the DNA. TRBV21-1 is an annotated pseudogene. The CDR3 contains 16 residues. The CDR3 is CASSKSTQGPRFEQYF. The CDR3 DNA is TGTGCCAGCAGTAAATCGACACAGGGGCCCCGTTTCGAGCAGTACTTC.

The chain uses TRBV7-2 and TRBJ2-1; D ambiguous. The CDR3 is made up of 14 amino acids. The germline CDR1 and CDR2 sequences are SGHTA and FQGNSA. Trimming shortened V by 3 bases and J by 0 bases, and 6 bases separated the two germline ends. The CDR3 DNA sequence: TGTGCCAGCAGCTTCGCCACCTCCTACAATGAGCAGTTCTTC. This encodes CASSFATSYNEQFF.

The sample holds a few counts of this clonotype. The chain joins TRBV13 to TRBJ2-7; 16 nucleotides agree with TRBD2. This CDR3 has 16 amino acids. The V segment lost 6 bases and the J segment 9 bases; nucleotides outside the gene matches: 11. Germline loops: CDR1 PRHDT, CDR2 FYEKMQ (reference sequence). CDR3 nucleotides: TGTGCCAGCAGTCCGAGGGGGACTAGCGGGAGGGAGGCGCAGTACTTC. Encoded protein: CASSPRGTSGREAQYF.

The V and J genes are TRBV12-3 or TRBV12-4 and TRBJ2-3; 10 nucleotides match TRBD1. This CDR3 has 17 amino acids. Germline trimming cut 3 bases from V and 4 bases from J; bases unmatched to any gene: 10. The CDR3 DNA reads as TGTGCCAGCAGTTTGGGGGGGGACAGGGGACAGGCAGATACGCAGTATTTT. Amino acid sequence: CASSLGGDRGQADTQYF.

This clonotype was seen a few times. This chain connects TRBV20-1 to TRBJ2-5; D is ambiguous. The germline V and J ends were trimmed by 6 bases and 1 base, with 12 bases remaining between them. The CDR3 sequence is 13 residues long. CDR1 is DFQATT and CDR2 is SNEGSKA in the germline V gene (reference sequence). The CDR3 DNA reads as TGCAGTGCCCAAGGCAGATTCCAAGAGACCCAGTACTTC. Translation gives CSAQGRFQETQYF.

This CDR3 reads CASSGDGHEQFF. The CDR3 nucleotides are TGTGCCAGCAGTGGCGACGGTCATGAGCAGTTCTTC. The chain combines TRBV5-6 with TRBJ2-1; no reliable D call. This CDR3 comprises 12 residues. Trimming took 5 bases from V and 8 from J, leaving 11 bases between them. CDR1 SGHDT and CDR2 YYEEEE come from the germline V gene.

The rearrangement joins TRBV5-1 to TRBJ2-3; the match to TRBD2 covers 11 bases. The CDR3 sequence is 18 residues long. V trimming: 4 bases; J trimming: 4 bases; junction bases outside the gene matches: 14. The germline V gene has CDR1 SGHRS and CDR2 YFSETQ. CDR3 in DNA: TGCGCCAGCAGCCGGTCACTAGCGGGAGATGAGGCGGCAGATACGCAGTATTTT. Translated: CASSRSLAGDEAADTQYF.

This chain joins TRBV23-1 and TRBJ2-3; 8 bases are a match to TRBD1. TRBV23-1 is placed among ORFs of uncertain function. J gave up 3 bases and V 4 bases, and 12 bases lay outside the gene matches. The CDR3 consists of 17 residues. In DNA form, the CDR3 reads TGCGCCAGCAGTCTGACTCTACAGGGGGAGAGAACAGATACGCAGTATTTT. Residues: CASSLTLQGERTDTQYF.

This clonotype was counted between two and nine times. This chain uses TRBV7-8 with TRBJ2-1; 7 bases fit TRBD2. The ends lost 1 base at V and 10 bases at J; junction bases unmatched: 13. This CDR3 contains 16 residues. Germline CDR1 is SGHVS and CDR2 is FQNEAQ. CDR3 residues: CASSLVGGRASLEQFF. CDR3 DNA sequence: TGTGCCAGCAGCTTAGTGGGGGGGAGGGCCTCGTTGGAGCAGTTCTTC.

This clonotype has just a few counts. The CDR3 nucleotides are TGTGCCAGCAGCCCGGAGGGACACCTCACAGATACGCAGTATTTT. This sequence encodes CASSPEGHLTDTQYF. The chain couples TRBV7-9 to TRBJ2-3; D could derive from TRBD1 or TRBD2 (6 bases each). CDR1 SEHNR and CDR2 FQNEAQ come from the germline V gene (reference sequence). The CDR3 is 15 amino acids. V was cut by 5 bases and J by 2 bases, with 14 bases left in between. Drawing the rest from reference TRBV7-9 and TRBJ2-3, the complete variable domain is DTGVSQNPRHKITKRGQNVTFRCDPISEHNRLYWYRQTLGQGPEFLTYFQNEAQLEKSRLLSDRFSAERPKGSFSTLEIQRTEQGDSAMYLCASSPEGHLTDTQYFGPGTRLTVL.

This clonotype was detected a few times. This chain joins TRBV28 and TRBJ2-7; no firm D call. Trimming removed 7 bases at V and 3 bases at J, with 7 bases between. Germline-derived CDR1 and CDR2 are MDHEN and SYDVKM. This CDR3 is 11 amino acids long. The CDR3, as DNA: TGTGCCAGCACCTTGGGCTACGAGCAGTACTTC. Its translation is CASTLGYEQYF.

The V gene is TRBV7-2, the J gene TRBJ2-7; maybe TRBD1 (6 bases). The V gene's germline CDR1 is SGHTA and CDR2 FQGNSA. V was cut by 2 bases and J by 0 bases, with 14 bases left in between. The CDR3 has 16 amino acids. CDR3 DNA: TGTGCCAGCAGCTTAAATCAGGACAGACCCTCCTACGAGCAGTACTTC. Amino acid sequence: CASSLNQDRPSYEQYF.

This clonotype was detected only a few times. The rearrangement links TRBV12-5 to TRBJ2-5; the match to TRBD1 covers 8 bases. Trimming at V came to 0 bases and at J to 5 bases, leaving 14 bases not matched to a gene. Germline CDR1 is LGHNT and CDR2 is FRNRAP. The CDR3 runs to 18 residues. The CDR3 reads CASGLVRTGRQLAETQYF. DNA of the CDR3: TGTGCTAGTGGTTTGGTCCGGACAGGGAGACAACTCGCGGAGACCCAGTACTTC.

This clonotype was seen a few times. The rearrangement links TRBV6-5 to TRBJ1-1; TRBD1 matches 9 bases. V was clipped by 4 bases and J by 0 bases; unmatched bases: 3. CDR3 length: 15 amino acids. CDR1 and CDR2 (germline): MNHEY, SVGAGI. DNA for the CDR3: TGTGCCAGCAGTTCCGGACAGGGGCTGAACACTGAAGCTTTCTTT. This translates into CASSSGQGLNTEAFF.

The gene calls are TRBV29-1 and TRBJ1-1, with 9 bases identical to TRBD1. The CDR3 has 12 residues. After removal of 6 bases from V and 4 bases from J, the junction contained 3 bases not matched to a gene. The germline gives CDR1 SQVTM, CDR2 ANQGSEA. CDR3 nucleotides: TGCAGCGTGACAGGGGGACTCACTGAAGCTTTCTTT. Protein sequence: CSVTGGLTEAFF.

This clonotype was observed a handful of times. The V call is TRBV28, the J call TRBJ2-2; 7 nucleotides match TRBD1. After removal of 3 bases from V and 6 bases from J, the junction contained 4 bases not matched to a gene. The length of the CDR3 is 14 residues. In germline, CDR1 is MDHEN, CDR2 SYDVKM. The CDR3 DNA reads TGTGCCAGCAGTTTTAGTCAGGGGGCCGGGGAGCTGTTTTTT. Residues: CASSFSQGAGELFF.

This clonotype appeared a few times. This chain joins TRBV5-1 and TRBJ2-2, with TRBD1 matching over 10 bases. V lost 4 bases, J lost 1 base, and 7 bases stayed unmatched. Per the germline V gene, CDR1 is SGHRS and CDR2 is YFSETQ. This CDR3 region has 17 residues. In DNA, the CDR3 is TGCGCCAGCAGCCCCGGGACAGGGGACCTGAACACCGGGGAGCTGTTTTTT. Its translation: CASSPGTGDLNTGELFF. The full variable domain, rest sourced from reference TRBV5-1 and TRBJ2-2, is KAGVTQTPRYLIKTRGQQVTLSCSPISGHRSVSWYQQTPGQGLQFLFEYFSETQRNKGNFPGRFSGRQFSNSRSEMNVSTLELGDSALYLCASSPGTGDLNTGELFFGEGSRLTVL.

There are many counts of this clonotype. The V and J genes are TRBV28 and TRBJ2-7; the D is unclear. The CDR3 loop spans 13 amino acids. Per germline, CDR1 MDHEN and CDR2 SYDVKM. The V and J ends lost 5 bases and 5 bases respectively, with 13 bases between them. As DNA, the CDR3 is TGTGCCAGCAGTCAGTCCAGATCGCACGAGCAGTACTTC. Translated: CASSQSRSHEQYF.

This clonotype was detected ten times or more. This chain links TRBV24-1 with TRBJ2-5, with D unresolved. The CDR3 is 13 residues long. Germline values: CDR1 KGHDR, CDR2 SFDVKD. V was clipped by 7 bases and J by 3 bases, with 11 bases between them. The CDR3, as DNA: TGTGCCACCAGCACAGCTTGGGAAGAGACCCAGTACTTC. Encoded protein: CATSTAWEETQYF.

The genes are TRBV11-2 and TRBJ2-7; D is unresolved. Germline V lookup: CDR1 SGHAT, CDR2 FQNNGV. This CDR3 has 13 residues. The V gene lost 3 bases and the J gene lost 2 bases, with 8 bases spanning the gap. As DNA, the CDR3 is TGTGCCAGCAGCTTGAATCCCGCCTACGAGCAGTACTTC. Translating gives CASSLNPAYEQYF.

The J gene is TRBJ2-3, the V gene TRBV29-1; D call uncertain. V lost 5 bases to trimming and J lost 2 bases, with 14 bases between them. This CDR3 has 14 amino acids. Per the germline V gene, CDR1 is SQVTM and CDR2 is ANQGSEA. CDR3 DNA: TGCAGCGTTTCGGACCTAGGAAACACAGATACGCAGTATTTT. Translated, it gives CSVSDLGNTDTQYF.

This chain uses TRBV28 with TRBJ2-2; 7 bases are shared with TRBD2. The CDR3 covers 16 residues. Germline lookup yields CDR1 MDHEN and CDR2 SYDVKM. The V segment lost 1 base and the J segment 5 bases; nucleotides outside the gene matches: 7. The CDR3 loop is CASSLSGGTWTGELFF. CDR3 in DNA: TGTGCCAGCAGTTTATCCGGGGGGACCTGGACCGGGGAGCTGTTTTTT.

This clonotype was seen a handful of times. The chain employs TRBV28 and TRBJ1-2; 7 bases fit TRBD1. V lost 6 bases and J lost 5; bases outside the gene matches: 21. This CDR3 is built from 18 residues. Germline V gene data show CDR1 as MDHEN and CDR2 as SYDVKM. This chain's CDR3 is CASSRRDRPTEGSYGYTF. Written as DNA, the CDR3 is TGTGCCAGCAGCCGTAGGGACAGACCGACGGAGGGCTCGTATGGCTACACCTTC.

The chain employs TRBV29-1 and TRBJ2-7; perhaps TRBD1 as D (6 bases). The ends were cut back, 7 bases at V and 4 bases at J, with 20 bases in the middle. The CDR3 extends over 14 amino acids. Germline-derived CDR1 and CDR2 are SQVTM and ANQGSEA. CDR3 amino acids: CSAADRGNGYEQYF. DNA of the CDR3: TGCAGCGCCGCGGACAGAGGGAATGGGTACGAGCAGTACTTC.